The clone carrying this T cell receptor (beta chain) has a single count. The V gene lost 4 bases and the J gene lost 1 base, with 8 bases spanning the gap. From germline, CDR1 is MDHEN and CDR2 SYDVKM. The CDR3 contains 15 residues. The data stem from a study of blood T cell repertoires in COVID-19. Ages ranged from about 18 to 89 years, with residence in about 24 US areas. Cohort assignment relied on participant-reported clinical history. Here immunoSEQ multiplex PCR was the method, and the copy in TCRdb shows in-frame clones only, minus some. This table holds more than 250,000 clones, more than 90% found once.

The rearrangement joins TRBV28 to TRBJ2-6; D unclear. The sequenced material came from PBMCs or T cells enriched from blood (not recorded which). This receptor was identified in a young woman who had recovered from COVID-19. The CDR3: CASSSLRSGANVLTF. CDR3 DNA sequence: TGTGCCAGCAGTTCACTCCGGTCTGGGGCCAACGTCCTGACTTTC.